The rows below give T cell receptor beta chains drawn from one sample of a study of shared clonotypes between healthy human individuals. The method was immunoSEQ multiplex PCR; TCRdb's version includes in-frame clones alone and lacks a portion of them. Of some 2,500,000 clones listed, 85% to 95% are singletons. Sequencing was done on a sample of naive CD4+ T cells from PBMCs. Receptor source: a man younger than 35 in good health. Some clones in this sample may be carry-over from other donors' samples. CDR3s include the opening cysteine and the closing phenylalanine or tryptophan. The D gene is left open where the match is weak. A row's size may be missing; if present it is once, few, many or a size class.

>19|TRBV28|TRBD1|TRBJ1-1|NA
TGTGCCAGCAGTTCTCCCCACTCCAGGACAGGGAGGGACCAACGTGAAGCTTTCTTT
CASSSPHSRTGRDQREAFF
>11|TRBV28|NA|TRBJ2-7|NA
TGTGCCAGCAGTCGGAACTACGAGCAGTACTTC
CASSRNYEQYF
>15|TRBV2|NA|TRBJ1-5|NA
TGTGCCAGCAGTGGGACGGCTATCGTAAATCAGCCCCAGCATTTT
CASSGTAIVNQPQHF
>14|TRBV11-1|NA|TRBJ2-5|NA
TGTGCCAGCAGCGTACAGGGTACGGTGGAGACCCAGTACTTC
CASSVQGTVETQYF
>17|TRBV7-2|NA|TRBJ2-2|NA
TGTGCCAGCAGCATCCGGGACATCGCATGGTTCGGTGGGGAGCTGTTTTTT
CASSIRDIAWFGGELFF
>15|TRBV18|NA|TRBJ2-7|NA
TGTGCCAGCTCACCACTTTATTCAGGAGGATACGAGCAGTACTTC
CASSPLYSGGYEQYF
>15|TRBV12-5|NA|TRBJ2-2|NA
TGTGCTAGTGGTTCTGGTGGGGCGGACACCGGGGAGCTGTTTTTT
CASGSGGADTGELFF
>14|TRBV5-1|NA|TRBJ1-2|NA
TGCGCCAGCAGCTCAACCACGGGGAACTATGGCTACACCTTC
CASSSTTGNYGYTF
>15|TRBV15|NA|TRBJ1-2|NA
TGTGCCACCAGCAGAGCGAAAGGCTCCTCCTATGGCTACACCTTC
CATSRAKGSSYGYTF
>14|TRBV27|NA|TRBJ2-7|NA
TGTGCCAGCAGTTTTCAAGGACGGCTCTCCGAGCAGTACTTC
CASSFQGRLSEQYF
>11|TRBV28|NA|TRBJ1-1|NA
TGTGCCAGCAGTTGGGGCACTGAAGCTTTCTTT
CASSWGTEAFF
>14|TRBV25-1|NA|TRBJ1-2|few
TGTGCCAGCAGTGGCTCCGGATCTAACTATGGCTACACCTTC
CASSGSGSNYGYTF
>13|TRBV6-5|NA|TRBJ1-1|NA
TGTGCCAGCAGTTACGGGGGTAGGGATGAAGCTTTCTTT
CASSYGGRDEAFF
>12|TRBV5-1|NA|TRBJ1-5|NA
TGCGCCAGCAGCTCTGACGGATCGCAGAAGCATTTT
CASSSDGSQKHF
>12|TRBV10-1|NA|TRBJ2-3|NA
TGCGCCAGCAGTGAGTCTACAGATACGCAGTATTTT
CASSESTDTQYF
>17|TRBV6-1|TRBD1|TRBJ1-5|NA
TGTGCCAGCAGTGAACCGAACCGTGGCAGGGGGAATCAGCCCCAGCATTTT
CASSEPNRGRGNQPQHF
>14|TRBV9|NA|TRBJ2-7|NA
TGTGCCAGCACCGCCCCCCCTGGGGGATACGAGCAGTACTTC
CASTAPPGGYEQYF
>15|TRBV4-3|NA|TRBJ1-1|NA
TGCGCCAGCAGCCAAGAGGGCCCTCGGAACACTGAAGCTTTCTTT
CASSQEGPRNTEAFF
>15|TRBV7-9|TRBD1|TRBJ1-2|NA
TGTGCCAGCAGCTTAGCGGACAGGGGCCGAGGTGGCTACACCTTC
CASSLADRGRGGYTF
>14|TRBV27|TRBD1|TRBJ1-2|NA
TGTGCCAGCAGTCCGACAGGGGGCGCCTATGGCTACACCTTC
CASSPTGGAYGYTF
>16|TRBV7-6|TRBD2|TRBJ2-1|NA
TGTGCCAGCAGCAGGGGACTAGCGGGAATTAACAATGAGCAGTTCTTC
CASSRGLAGINNEQFF
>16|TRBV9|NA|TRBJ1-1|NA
TGTGCCAGCAGCCCAAGGGGCCCGCACCAGGACACTGAAGCTTTCTTT
CASSPRGPHQDTEAFF
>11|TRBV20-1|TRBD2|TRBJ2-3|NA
TGCAGTACTCGCGGGGGGGGGCCGCAGTATTTT
CSTRGGGPQYF
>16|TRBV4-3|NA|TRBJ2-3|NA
TGCGCCAGCAGCCCCCAGGCAGCAACTAGCACAGATACGCAGTATTTT
CASSPQAATSTDTQYF
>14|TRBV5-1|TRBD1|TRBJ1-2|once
TGCGCCAGCAGCCCAGGGGGGATACTGTATGGCTACACCTTC
CASSPGGILYGYTF
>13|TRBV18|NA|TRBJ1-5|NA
TGTGCCAGCTCACCCGCGGGGAATCAGCCCCAGCATTTT
CASSPAGNQPQHF
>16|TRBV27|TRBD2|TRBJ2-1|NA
TGTGCCAGCAGTTTTAGGACTAGCGGTACCTACAATGAGCAGTTCTTC
CASSFRTSGTYNEQFF
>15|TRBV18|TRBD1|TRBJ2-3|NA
TGTGCCAGCTCACCAGGGACAGGGGGCTCGTATACGCAGTATTTT
CASSPGTGGSYTQYF
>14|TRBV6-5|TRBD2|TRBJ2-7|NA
TGTGCCAGCAGAAGACTAGCGGGGTCCTACGAGCAGTACTTC
CASRRLAGSYEQYF
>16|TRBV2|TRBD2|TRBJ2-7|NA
TGTGCCAGCAGTGGAATTTTGGCGGGAGTGGCCTACGAGCAGTACTTC
CASSGILAGVAYEQYF
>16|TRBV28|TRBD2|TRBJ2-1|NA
TGTGCCAGCAGGGGATACCGGGACTACGTACTCGATGAGCAGTTCTTC
CASRGYRDYVLDEQFF
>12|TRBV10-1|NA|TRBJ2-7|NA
TGCGCCAGCAACAGACGGACCTACGAGCAGTACTTC
CASNRRTYEQYF
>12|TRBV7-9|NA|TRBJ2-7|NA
TGTGCCAGCAGCCCGGACTATCACGAGCAGTACTTC
CASSPDYHEQYF
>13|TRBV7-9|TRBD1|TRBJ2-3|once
TGTGCCAGCAGCCGGACAGGGACAGATACGCAGTATTTT
CASSRTGTDTQYF
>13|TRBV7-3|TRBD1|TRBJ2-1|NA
TGTGCCAGCAGCCCACAGGGGGCATATGAGCAGTTCTTC
CASSPQGAYEQFF
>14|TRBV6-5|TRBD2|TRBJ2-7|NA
TGTGCCAGCAGGGGGACTAGCGGCCCCTACGAGCAGTACTTC
CASRGTSGPYEQYF
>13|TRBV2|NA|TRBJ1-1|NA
TGTGCCAGCAGTGGGAGAGGGAACACTGAAGCTTTCTTT
CASSGRGNTEAFF
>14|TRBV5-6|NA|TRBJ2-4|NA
TGTGCCAGCAGAACTTCCGGGACTCCTAACATTCAGTACTTC
CASRTSGTPNIQYF
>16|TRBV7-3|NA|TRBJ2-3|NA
TGTGCCAGCAGCTTAACCGTGGGCCGGAGCCAAGATACGCAGTATTTT
CASSLTVGRSQDTQYF
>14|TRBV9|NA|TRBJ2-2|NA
TGTGCCAGCAGTTGGAGGCCGGACACCGGGGAGCTGTTTTTT
CASSWRPDTGELFF
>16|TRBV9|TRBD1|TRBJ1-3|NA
TGTGCCAGCAGCGCCATGACAGGGGGGACTGGAAACACCATATATTTT
CASSAMTGGTGNTIYF
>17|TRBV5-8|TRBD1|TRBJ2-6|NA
TGTGCCAGCAGCCCTCGACAGGGGGCGGTTGGGGCCAACGTCCTGACTTTC
CASSPRQGAVGANVLTF
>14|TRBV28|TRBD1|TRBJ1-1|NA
TGTGCCAGCGCGACAGGGGGAGGGAACACTGAAGCTTTCTTT
CASATGGGNTEAFF
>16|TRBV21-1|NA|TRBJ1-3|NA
TGTGCCAGCAGCAAAGCAGGTCCTACCCGTGGAAACACCATATATTTT
CASSKAGPTRGNTIYF
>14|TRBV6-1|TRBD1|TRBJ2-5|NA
TGTGCCAGCAGTACCCGACAGGGTTGGGAGACCCAGTACTTC
CASSTRQGWETQYF
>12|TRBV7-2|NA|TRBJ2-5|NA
TGTGCCAGCAGCTTAACTAGAGAGACCCAGTACTTC
CASSLTRETQYF
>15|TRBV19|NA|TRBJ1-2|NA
TGTGCCAGTAGTATGGTCCTGTGGGGCTATAATGGCTACACCTTC
CASSMVLWGYNGYTF
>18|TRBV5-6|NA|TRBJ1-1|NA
TGTGCCAGCAGCTTGGTAAAAAGGGGACTGCGGGGAAACACTGAAGCTTTCTTT
CASSLVKRGLRGNTEAFF
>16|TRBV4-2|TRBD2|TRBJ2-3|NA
TGTGCCAGCAGCCAAGAAGGGCTAGCGGGAGCAAATACGCAGTATTTT
CASSQEGLAGANTQYF